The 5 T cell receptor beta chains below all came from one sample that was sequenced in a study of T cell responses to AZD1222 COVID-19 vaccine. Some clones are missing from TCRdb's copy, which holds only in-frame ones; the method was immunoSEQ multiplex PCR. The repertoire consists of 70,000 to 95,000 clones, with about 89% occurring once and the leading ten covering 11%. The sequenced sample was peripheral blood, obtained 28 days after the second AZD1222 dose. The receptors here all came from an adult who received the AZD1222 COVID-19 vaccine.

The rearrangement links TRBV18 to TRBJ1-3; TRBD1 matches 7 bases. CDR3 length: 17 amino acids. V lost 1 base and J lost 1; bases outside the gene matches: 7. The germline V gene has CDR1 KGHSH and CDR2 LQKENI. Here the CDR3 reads CASSPLGDRESGNTIYF. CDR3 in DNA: TGTGCCAGCTCACCACTTGGCGACAGGGAGTCTGGAAACACCATATATTTT.

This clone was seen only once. In DNA, the CDR3 is TGTGCCAGCAGCCTTGCGGGGGAGCTTTCCTACGAGCAGTACTTC. Translated, it gives CASSLAGELSYEQYF. The rearrangement links TRBV28 to TRBJ2-7, with 7 bases that match TRBD2. CDR3 size: 15 residues. Germline V gene data show CDR1 as MDHEN and CDR2 as SYDVKM. V shed 6 bases, J shed 1 base, and the junction held 9 bases outside the gene matches.

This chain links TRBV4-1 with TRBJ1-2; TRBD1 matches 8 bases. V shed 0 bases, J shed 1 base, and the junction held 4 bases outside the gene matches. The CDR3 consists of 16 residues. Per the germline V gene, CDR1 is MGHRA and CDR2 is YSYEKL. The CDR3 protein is CASSQDRGQGNYGYTF. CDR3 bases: TGCGCCAGCAGCCAAGATAGAGGACAGGGTAACTATGGCTACACCTTC.

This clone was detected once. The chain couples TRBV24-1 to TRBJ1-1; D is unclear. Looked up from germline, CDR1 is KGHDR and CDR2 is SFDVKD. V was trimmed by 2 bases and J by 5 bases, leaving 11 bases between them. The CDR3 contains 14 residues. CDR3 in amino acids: CATSDSQRGTEAFF. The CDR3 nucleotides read TGTGCCACCAGTGATTCTCAACGCGGGACTGAAGCTTTCTTT.

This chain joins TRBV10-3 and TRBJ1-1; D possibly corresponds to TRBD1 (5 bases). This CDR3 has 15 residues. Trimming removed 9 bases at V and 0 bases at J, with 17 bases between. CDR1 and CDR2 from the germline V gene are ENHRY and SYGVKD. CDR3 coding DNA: TGTGCCATTTTCGATGGGGGGGGAATGAACACTGAAGCTTTCTTT. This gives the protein CAIFDGGGMNTEAFF.